Listed below are T cell receptor beta chains from one sample, sequenced in a study of shared clonotypes between healthy human individuals. The repertoire was sequenced with immunoSEQ multiplex PCR; TCRdb's copy has only in-frame clones and lacks some. The sample consists of 2 million to 3 million clones, 93% of them appearing once. What was sequenced was naive CD4+ T cells from PBMCs. Receptors originate from a man younger than 35 in good health. Some clones in this sample may be carry-over from other donors' samples. CDR3s include the opening cysteine and the closing phenylalanine or tryptophan. The D gene is left open where the match is weak. Clone size is shown for a subset of rows, as once, few, many or a class of expanded clone.

d_call clone_size j_call v_call cdr3_nt cdr3_aa
TRBD2 - TRBJ2-7 TRBV28 TGTGCCAGCAGTTTTGCGGGAGGGGGCTACGAGCAGTACTTC CASSFAGGGYEQYF
TRBD2 - TRBJ2-7 TRBV5-1 TGCGCCAGCAAAGCGGGGGGTTCGGCAGCGTTAAACGAGCAGTACTTC CASKAGGSAALNEQYF
TRBD2 - TRBJ2-7 TRBV28 TGTGCCAGCACCGAGGCCGGGCTAGCGGGGTCCTACGAGCAGTACTTC CASTEAGLAGSYEQYF
- - TRBJ2-1 TRBV4-1 TGCGCCAGCAGCCGTACCACCCGTCTAGCGAGCTACAATGAGCAGTTCTTC CASSRTTRLASYNEQFF
TRBD2 - TRBJ2-7 TRBV5-5 TGTGCCAGCAGCGAAGCTAGCGGGAGCTACCTATACGAGCAGTACTTC CASSEASGSYLYEQYF
- once TRBJ2-2 TRBV7-8 TGTGCCAGCAGCTTAAGGACAGACTATCTCACCGGGGAGCTGTTTTTT CASSLRTDYLTGELFF
TRBD2 - TRBJ2-7 TRBV5-1 TGCGCCAGCAGCTTGTTTCCGACTAGCGGGAGTTCCCAGAGCTCCTACGAGCAGTACTTC CASSLFPTSGSSQSSYEQYF
- - TRBJ2-7 TRBV5-4 TGTGCCAGCAGCAAACATTGGGACTCTGCAACCTACGAGCAGTACTTC CASSKHWDSATYEQYF
TRBD1 - TRBJ2-1 TRBV10-3 TGTGCCATCAGTGAGTCGGTACAGGGGTATGAGCAGTTCTTC CAISESVQGYEQFF
- - TRBJ1-1 TRBV7-2 TGTGCCAGCAGCTTAATAGGGACCGTAACTGAAGCTTTCTTT CASSLIGTVTEAFF
TRBD2 - TRBJ2-3 TRBV11-2 TGTGCCAGCAGCTTAGGGGAGGGCCTTCGCATCACAGATACGCAGTATTTT CASSLGEGLRITDTQYF
TRBD2 - TRBJ2-3 TRBV27 TGTGCCAGCAGTACGAGGACTAGTAACACAGATACGCAGTATTTT CASSTRTSNTDTQYF
TRBD2 - TRBJ2-7 TRBV2 TGTGCCAGCAGGGAGACTAGCGGGAGAGACGAGCAGTACTTC CASRETSGRDEQYF
- - TRBJ2-2 TRBV14 TGTGCCAGCAGCCAAGATGTGGGGACCCTATACACCGGGGAGCTGTTTTTT CASSQDVGTLYTGELFF
- - TRBJ1-1 TRBV7-3 TGTGCCAGCAGCTACACATTAGTTGGCACTGAAGCTTTCTTT CASSYTLVGTEAFF
- - TRBJ2-2 TRBV5-1 TGCGCCAGCAGTATCTCCAGGGATACCGGGGAGCTGTTTTTT CASSISRDTGELFF
- - TRBJ2-1 TRBV20-1 TGCAGTGCTAGCTACAATGAGCAGTTCTTC CSASYNEQFF
TRBD1 once TRBJ2-3 TRBV5-1 TGCGCCAGCGGTCGGACAGGGGGGACAGATACGCAGTATTTT CASGRTGGTDTQYF
- few TRBJ1-1 TRBV7-9 TGTGCCAGCAGCTTAGCAAAGAAACAGGGAGAGAACACTGAAGCTTTCTTT CASSLAKKQGENTEAFF
TRBD1 once TRBJ1-2 TRBV27 TGTGCCAGCAGTCCCCTTGAGGGACAGGCCTATGGCTACACCTTC CASSPLEGQAYGYTF
- - TRBJ2-2 TRBV11-2 TGTGCCAGCAGCTTCTACAACACCGGGGAGCTGTTTTTT CASSFYNTGELFF
TRBD1 - TRBJ2-3 TRBV7-3 TGTGCCAGCAGCCCCACAGGGGGCAAAGATACGCAGTATTTT CASSPTGGKDTQYF
- - TRBJ2-7 TRBV7-2 TGTGCCAGCAGCGCCAGACGTCCCCGAACGGACTCCGAGGGCGAGCAGTACTTC CASSARRPRTDSEGEQYF
TRBD1 - TRBJ1-1 TRBV5-1 TGCGCCAGCTCCCGGGACAGGGGGTTGGGCACTGAAGCTTTCTTT CASSRDRGLGTEAFF
- - TRBJ1-5 TRBV18 TGTGCCAGCTCACCAACGTTTGGGGGAAATCAGCCCCAGCATTTT CASSPTFGGNQPQHF
TRBD1 - TRBJ2-1 TRBV7-2 TGTGCCAGCAGCTCAGACAGGGGGAGAGCGTACGGACTGTTCTTC CASSSDRGRAYGLFF
- few TRBJ1-2 TRBV29-1 TGCAGCGTCTCGAAGATGGATGGCTACACCTTC CSVSKMDGYTF
TRBD2 - TRBJ2-5 TRBV28 TGTGCCAGCAGAAGTAGCGGGGGCGACCAAGAGACCCAGTACTTC CASRSSGGDQETQYF
- - TRBJ1-1 TRBV6-5 TGTGCCAGCAGATTAAATGGGGGTTCTTCTGAAGCTTTCTTT CASRLNGGSSEAFF
- - TRBJ2-7 TRBV7-8 TGTGCCAGCAGCTTAGCGTCAATTACCGGGTTGAGCTCCTACGAGCAGTACTTC CASSLASITGLSSYEQYF
- - TRBJ2-2 TRBV11-3 TGTGCCAGCAGCTCAAATAGGGGGGACGGGGAGCTGTTTTTT CASSSNRGDGELFF
- - TRBJ1-2 TRBV19 TGTGCCAGTATCGGCCCGAGCAACTATGGCTACACCTTC CASIGPSNYGYTF
- - TRBJ2-3 TRBV28 TGTGCCAGCGGTCCAAGCACAGATACGCAGTATTTT CASGPSTDTQYF
- - TRBJ2-5 TRBV5-5 TGTGCCAGCAGCTTGGGGGGGACCCAGTACTTC CASSLGGTQYF
- - TRBJ2-1 TRBV7-2 TGTGCCAGCAGCTTAGGTGCTTTAGCCTCTTTGTACAGAGAGCAGTTCTTC CASSLGALASLYREQFF
- - TRBJ2-4 TRBV6-5 TGTGCCAGCAGCGCACTTGGGATAGCCAAAAACATTCAGTACTTC CASSALGIAKNIQYF
TRBD1 - TRBJ2-3 TRBV10-3 TGTGCCATCAGCCCGGGACAGGGTACAGATACGCAGTATTTT CAISPGQGTDTQYF
TRBD1 - TRBJ2-1 TRBV5-1 TGCGCCAGCAGCGCCGGGACAGGTTCGAATGAGCAGTTCTTC CASSAGTGSNEQFF
- - TRBJ1-3 TRBV4-2 TGTGCCAGCAGCCAGGGGGGAGGAAACACCATATATTTT CASSQGGGNTIYF
TRBD1 - TRBJ1-1 TRBV29-1 TGCAGCGTTTATTCAGGGGGCACTGAAGCTTTCTTT CSVYSGGTEAFF
TRBD1 - TRBJ2-2 TRBV7-3 TGTGCCAGCAGCCCACAGGGGGCGATGAACACCGGGGAGCTGTTTTTT CASSPQGAMNTGELFF
- - TRBJ2-6 TRBV2 TGTGCCAGCAGTGGCCGAAGCTCTGGGGCCAACGTCCTGACTTTC CASSGRSSGANVLTF
- - TRBJ2-3 TRBV18 TGTGCCAGCTCACCAGGTTTTGGGAGCGGAGGTACGCAGTATTTT CASSPGFGSGGTQYF
- - TRBJ1-1 TRBV12-5 TGTGCTAGTGGTCCGGGACTTCCGAACACTGAAGCTTTCTTT CASGPGLPNTEAFF
TRBD1 - TRBJ1-1 TRBV6-5 TGTGCCAGCAGTTACTCCGCCGGACAGGGTTGGTTCGCTTTCTTT CASSYSAGQGWFAFF
- - TRBJ1-5 TRBV5-1 TGCGCCAGCAGCTTGGACCCCACAGGGACTAGCAATCAGCCCCAGCATTTT CASSLDPTGTSNQPQHF
- - TRBJ1-5 TRBV19 TGTGCCAGTAGTATAGGGTTAGAACAGCCCCAGCATTTT CASSIGLEQPQHF
TRBD1 - TRBJ2-1 TRBV6-1 TGTGCCAGCAGTCCTAGGACAGGTTACAACAATGAGCAGTTCTTC CASSPRTGYNNEQFF
- - TRBJ2-7 TRBV11-2 TGTGCCAGCAGCTTAGTCGGCGGATCCTACGAGCAGTACTTC CASSLVGGSYEQYF
- - TRBJ1-2 TRBV14 TGTGCCAGCAGCCAAGCAGGGAGGTCGGACTATGGCTACACCTTC CASSQAGRSDYGYTF
- - TRBJ2-7 TRBV7-2 TGTGCCAGCAGCTTAGTTTACAGCCCCTACGAGCAGTACTTC CASSLVYSPYEQYF